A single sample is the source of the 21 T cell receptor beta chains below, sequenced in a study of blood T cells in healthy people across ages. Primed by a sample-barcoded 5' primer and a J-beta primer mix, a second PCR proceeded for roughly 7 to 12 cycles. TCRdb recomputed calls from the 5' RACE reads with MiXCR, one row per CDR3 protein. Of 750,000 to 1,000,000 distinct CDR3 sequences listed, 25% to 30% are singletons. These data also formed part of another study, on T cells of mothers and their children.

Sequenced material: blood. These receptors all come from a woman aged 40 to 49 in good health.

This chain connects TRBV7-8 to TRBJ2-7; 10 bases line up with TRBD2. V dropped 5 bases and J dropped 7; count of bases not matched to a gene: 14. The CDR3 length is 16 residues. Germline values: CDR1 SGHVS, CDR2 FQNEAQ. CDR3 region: CASSTGLASPGAEQYF. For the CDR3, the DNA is TGTGCCAGCAGCACGGGACTAGCGAGTCCTGGCGCTGAGCAGTACTTC.

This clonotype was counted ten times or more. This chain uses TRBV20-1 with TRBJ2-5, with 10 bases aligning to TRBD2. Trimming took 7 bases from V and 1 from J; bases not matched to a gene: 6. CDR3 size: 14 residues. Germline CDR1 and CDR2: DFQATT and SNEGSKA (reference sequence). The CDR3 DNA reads TGCAGTGGCAAGCGGGGGGGAGTCCAAGAGACCCAGTACTTC. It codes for CSGKRGGVQETQYF.

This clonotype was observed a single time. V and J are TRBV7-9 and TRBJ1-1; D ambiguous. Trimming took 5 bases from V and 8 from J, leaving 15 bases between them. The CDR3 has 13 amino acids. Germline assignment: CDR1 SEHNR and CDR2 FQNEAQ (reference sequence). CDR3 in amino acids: CASSPMGSWEAFF. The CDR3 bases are TGTGCCAGCAGCCCTATGGGGTCGTGGGAAGCTTTCTTT.

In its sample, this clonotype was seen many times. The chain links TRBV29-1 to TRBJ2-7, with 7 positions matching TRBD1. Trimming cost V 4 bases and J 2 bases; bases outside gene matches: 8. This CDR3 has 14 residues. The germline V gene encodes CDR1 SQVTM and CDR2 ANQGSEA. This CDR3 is CSVARAGGTYEQYF. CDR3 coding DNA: TGCAGCGTTGCCAGGGCAGGGGGTACCTACGAGCAGTACTTC.

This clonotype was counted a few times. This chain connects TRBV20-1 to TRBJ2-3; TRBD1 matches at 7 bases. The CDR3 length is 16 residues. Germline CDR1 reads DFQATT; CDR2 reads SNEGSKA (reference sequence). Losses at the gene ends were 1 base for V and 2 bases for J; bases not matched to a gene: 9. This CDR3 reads CSARALPGTVTDTQYF. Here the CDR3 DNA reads TGCAGTGCTAGAGCCCTCCCCGGGACAGTCACAGATACGCAGTATTTT.

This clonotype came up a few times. The DNA for the CDR3 is TGTGCCAGCTCGTCTTTGGCAGGGCTAAGCTCTGGGGCCAACGTCCTGACTTTC. Protein product: CASSSLAGLSSGANVLTF. This chain connects TRBV18 to TRBJ2-6; weak D call: TRBD1 (5 bases). CDR1 and CDR2 from the germline V gene are KGHSH and LQKENI. V gave up 6 bases and J gave up 0 bases, with 18 bases separating them. The CDR3 sequence is 18 residues long.

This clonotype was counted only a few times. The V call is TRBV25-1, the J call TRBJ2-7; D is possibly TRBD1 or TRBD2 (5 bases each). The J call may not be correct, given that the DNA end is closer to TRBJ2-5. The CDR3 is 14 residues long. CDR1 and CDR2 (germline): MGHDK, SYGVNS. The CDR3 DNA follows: TGTGCCAGCACGGCCCGGGGCCGGCAAGAGACCCAGTACTTC. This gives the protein CASTARGRQETQYF.

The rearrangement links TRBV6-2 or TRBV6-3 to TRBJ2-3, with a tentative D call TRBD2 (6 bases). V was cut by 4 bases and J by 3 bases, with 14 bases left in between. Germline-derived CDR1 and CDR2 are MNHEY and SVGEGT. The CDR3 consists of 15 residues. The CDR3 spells CASSSTLAMTDTQYF. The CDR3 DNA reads TGTGCCAGCAGTTCCACACTAGCTATGACAGATACGCAGTATTTT.

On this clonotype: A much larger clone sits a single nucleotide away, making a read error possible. In nucleotides, the CDR3 is TGTGCCGTCAGTGTCGGGACACGGGTTCTTTACGAGCAGTACTTC. Residues: CAVSVGTRVLYEQYF. The chain carries TRBV10-3 and TRBJ2-4; perhaps TRBD1 as D (6 bases). The J call may not be correct, given that the DNA end is closer to TRBJ2-7. The CDR3 totals 15 residues. The germline CDR1 and CDR2 sequences are ENHRY and SYGVKD.

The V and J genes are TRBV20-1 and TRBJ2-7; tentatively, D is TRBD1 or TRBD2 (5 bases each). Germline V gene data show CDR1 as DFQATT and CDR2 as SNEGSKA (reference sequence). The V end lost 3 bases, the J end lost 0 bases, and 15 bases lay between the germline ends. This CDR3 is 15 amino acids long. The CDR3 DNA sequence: TGCAGTGCTAGCGGGACCGTGAGGAGCTCCTACGAGCAGTACTTC. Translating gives CSASGTVRSSYEQYF.

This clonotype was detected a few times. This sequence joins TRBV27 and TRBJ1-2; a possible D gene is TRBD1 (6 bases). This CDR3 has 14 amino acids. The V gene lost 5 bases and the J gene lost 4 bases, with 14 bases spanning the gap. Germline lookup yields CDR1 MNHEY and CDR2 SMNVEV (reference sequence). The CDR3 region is CASSPAGQTYGYTF. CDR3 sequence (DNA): TGTGCCAGCAGTCCCGCAGGACAGACCTATGGCTACACCTTC.

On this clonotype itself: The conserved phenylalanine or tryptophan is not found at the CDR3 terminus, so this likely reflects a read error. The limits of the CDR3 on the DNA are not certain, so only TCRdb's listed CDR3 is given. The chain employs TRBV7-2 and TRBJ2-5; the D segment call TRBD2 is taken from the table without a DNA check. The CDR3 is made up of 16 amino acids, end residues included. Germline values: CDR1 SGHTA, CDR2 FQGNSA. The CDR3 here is CASSSRTSQGERPSTS.

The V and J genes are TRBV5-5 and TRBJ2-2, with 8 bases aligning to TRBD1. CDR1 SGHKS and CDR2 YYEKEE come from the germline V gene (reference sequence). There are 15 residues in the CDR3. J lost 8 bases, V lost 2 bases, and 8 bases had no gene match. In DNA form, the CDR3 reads TGTGCCAGCAGCTTTAACCAGGGGGCCCTTGGGGAGCTGTTTTTT. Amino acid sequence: CASSFNQGALGELFF.

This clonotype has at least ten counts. CDR3 amino acids: CASSSPDREDGEQYF. In DNA, the CDR3 is TGTGCCAGCAGCTCCCCGGACAGGGAAGATGGCGAGCAGTACTTC. The gene calls are TRBV7-9 and TRBJ2-7; 8 bases match TRBD1. The V gene end was trimmed by 4 bases and the J gene end by 6 bases; junction bases not matched to a gene: 11. CDR1 SEHNR and CDR2 FQNEAQ come from the germline V gene (reference sequence). CDR3 length: 15 residues.

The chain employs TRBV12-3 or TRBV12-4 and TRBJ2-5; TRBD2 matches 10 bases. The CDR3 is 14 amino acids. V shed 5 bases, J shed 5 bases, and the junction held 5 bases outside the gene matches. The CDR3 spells CASSDLTSGETQYF. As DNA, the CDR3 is TGTGCCAGCAGTGACCTGACTAGCGGGGAGACCCAGTACTTC.

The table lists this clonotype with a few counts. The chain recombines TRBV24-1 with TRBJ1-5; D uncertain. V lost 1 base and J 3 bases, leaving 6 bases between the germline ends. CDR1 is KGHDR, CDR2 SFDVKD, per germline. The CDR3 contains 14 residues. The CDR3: CATSDLGYNQPQHF. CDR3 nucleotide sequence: TGTGCCACCAGTGATTTAGGCTACAATCAGCCCCAGCATTTT.

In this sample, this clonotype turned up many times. This chain's CDR3 is CSATPDRGSNYEQYF. CDR3 bases: TGCAGTGCCACGCCGGACAGGGGCTCTAACTACGAGCAGTACTTC. The chain uses TRBV20-1 and TRBJ2-7, with 9 bases aligning to TRBD1. The CDR3 runs to 15 residues. The V segment lost 6 bases and the J segment 3 bases; nucleotides outside the gene matches: 12. Germline loops: CDR1 DFQATT, CDR2 SNEGSKA (reference sequence).

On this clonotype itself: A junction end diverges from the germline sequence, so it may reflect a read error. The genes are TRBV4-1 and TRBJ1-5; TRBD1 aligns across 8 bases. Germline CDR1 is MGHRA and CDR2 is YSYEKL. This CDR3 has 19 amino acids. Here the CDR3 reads CASSQPGGTGRFSSQPQHF. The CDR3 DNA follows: TGCGCCAGCAGCCAACCCGGGGGGACAGGTCGGTTTAGCAGTCAGCCCCAGCATTTT.

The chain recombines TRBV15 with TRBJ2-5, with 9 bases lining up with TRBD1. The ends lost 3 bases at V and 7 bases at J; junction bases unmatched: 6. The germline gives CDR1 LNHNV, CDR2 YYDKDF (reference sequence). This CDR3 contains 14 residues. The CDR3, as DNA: TGTGCCACCAGCAGGGACAGGGGCGTTGGGACCCAGTACTTC. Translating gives CATSRDRGVGTQYF.

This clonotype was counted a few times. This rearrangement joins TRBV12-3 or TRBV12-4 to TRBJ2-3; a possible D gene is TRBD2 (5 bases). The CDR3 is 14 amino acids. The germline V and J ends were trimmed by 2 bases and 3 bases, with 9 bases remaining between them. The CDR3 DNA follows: TGTGCCAGCAGTTTAACCACTAGAACAGATACGCAGTATTTT. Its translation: CASSLTTRTDTQYF.

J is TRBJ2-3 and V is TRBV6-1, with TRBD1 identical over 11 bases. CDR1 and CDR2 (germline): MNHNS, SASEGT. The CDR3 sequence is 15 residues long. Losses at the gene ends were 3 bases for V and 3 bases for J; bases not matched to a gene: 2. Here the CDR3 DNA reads TGTGCCAGCAGTGAGGACAGGGGGCGAACAGATACGCAGTATTTT. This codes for CASSEDRGRTDTQYF.